This TCR beta chain appears in the sequencing data of a study of STAT5B mutations in CD4+ large granular lymphocyte leukemia. In the study overall: CD8+ depletion followed by anti-CD4 microbead selection was applied to cryopreserved cells.

Some clones are missing from TCRdb's copy, which holds only in-frame ones; the method was immunoSEQ multiplex PCR. The sample records 950 to 1,500 clones, about 77% being singletons. Broader study findings: Without putative leukemic clones, patient CD4-sorted repertoires remained more clonal than healthy CD4+ repertoires.

A note on this clone: Its antigen remains unknown.

Sequencing was carried out using PBMCs. The receptor's source is a man between 70 and 80 years old with CD4+ T-cell large granular lymphocyte leukemia.

CDR3 amino acids: CASSYRTSGGSGELFF. In DNA, the CDR3 is TGTGCCAGCAGCTACAGGACTAGCGGGGGATCCGGGGAGCTGTTTTTT. The chain is built from TRBV7-2 and TRBJ2-2, with TRBD2 matching over 13 bases. The V gene end was trimmed by 4 bases and the J gene end by 6 bases; junction bases not matched to a gene: 5. Germline CDR1 reads SGHTA; CDR2 reads FQGNSA. This CDR3 has 16 amino acids.